These T cell receptor beta chains were read from a single sample in a study of cytomegalovirus exposure and HLA in healthy donors. Sequenced by immunoSEQ multiplex PCR; TCRdb stores in-frame clones only, minus some. The sample contains approximately 100,000 clones, about 70% of which appear only once. What was sequenced was PBMCs. The origin of the receptors is a man aged 50-60 years in good health and CMV-seropositive. Both conserved end residues are part of each CDR3. The order of the fields is clone size, J gene, D gene, V gene, CDR3 protein, CDR3 DNA. A D gene is named only where the DNA matches it firmly. Clone size is given for some rows only: seen once, a few or many times, or a class if the clone is expanded.

once | TRBJ2-7 | . | TRBV5-8 | CASSLSGYYEQYF | TGTGCCAGCAGCTTGTCAGGGTACTACGAGCAGTACTTC
. | TRBJ2-5 | TRBD1 | TRBV5-1 | CASSLGTGAETQYF | TGCGCCAGCAGCTTGGGGACAGGGGCAGAGACCCAGTACTTC
few | TRBJ2-7 | . | TRBV9 | CASSVQSGTSYEQYF | TGTGCCAGCAGCGTACAGAGCGGTACCTCCTACGAGCAGTACTTC
. | TRBJ1-1 | TRBD1 | TRBV5-1 | CASSPGDRGRGTEAFF | TGCGCCAGCAGCCCAGGGGACAGGGGGCGCGGCACTGAAGCTTTCTTT
. | TRBJ2-1 | . | TRBV7-3 | CASSPVGGEQFF | TGTGCCAGCAGCCCCGTAGGGGGTGAGCAGTTCTTC
. | TRBJ1-1 | . | TRBV30 | CAWRGLSSTEAFF | TGTGCCTGGAGGGGACTGTCGAGCACTGAAGCTTTCTTT
. | TRBJ2-1 | TRBD2 | TRBV7-9 | CASSPEAGGWNEQFF | TGTGCCAGCAGCCCCGAAGCGGGAGGGTGGAATGAGCAGTTCTTC
. | TRBJ2-3 | . | TRBV9 | CASSVGAPFSTDTQYF | TGTGCCAGCAGCGTAGGGGCGCCCTTTAGCACAGATACGCAGTATTTT
. | TRBJ2-7 | TRBD1 | TRBV9 | CASSRGGGTGGYEQYF | TGTGCCAGCAGCCGAGGGGGGGGGACAGGGGGGTACGAGCAGTACTTC
. | TRBJ1-2 | . | TRBV27 | CASSSFTGVGYTF | TGTGCCAGCAGCTCTTTTACGGGGGTCGGCTACACCTTC
. | TRBJ1-2 | TRBD1 | TRBV5-1 | CASSPQGQGVTNYGYTF | TGCGCCAGCAGTCCCCAGGGACAGGGGGTAACTAACTATGGCTACACCTTC
. | TRBJ2-1 | . | TRBV28 | CATLSAGNGGQFF | TGTGCCACCCTTTCGGCAGGGAACGGTGGTCAGTTCTTC
. | TRBJ2-2 | TRBD1 | TRBV2 | CASIRDRNTGELFF | TGTGCCAGCATCCGGGACAGGAACACCGGGGAGCTGTTTTTT
. | TRBJ2-5 | . | TRBV20-1 | CSAFRMETQYF | TGCAGTGCTTTCCGTATGGAGACCCAGTACTTC
. | TRBJ2-5 | TRBD2 | TRBV7-8 | CASHLAGGPQETQYF | TGTGCCAGCCACTTAGCGGGAGGGCCGCAAGAGACCCAGTACTTC
. | TRBJ1-2 | . | TRBV4-1 | CASSQDWAGRTNYGYTF | TGCGCCAGCAGCCAAGATTGGGCAGGGCGAACTAACTATGGCTACACCTTC
once | TRBJ2-1 | TRBD2 | TRBV4-1 | CASSQASGGVNNEQFF | TGCGCCAGCAGCCAAGCTAGCGGGGGGGTCAACAATGAGCAGTTCTTC
. | TRBJ1-1 | . | TRBV6-5 | CASSPTGYQEAFF | TGTGCCAGCAGTCCTACAGGGTACCAGGAAGCTTTCTTT
. | TRBJ2-5 | . | TRBV14 | CASSQRGGTQYF | TGTGCCAGCAGCCAAAGAGGAGGGACCCAGTACTTC
. | TRBJ2-2 | . | TRBV9 | CASSVGGLNTGELFF | TGTGCCAGCAGCGTAGGAGGACTCAACACCGGGGAGCTGTTTTTT
. | TRBJ2-5 | TRBD2 | TRBV25-1 | CASSDTGGPVETQYF | TGTGCCAGCAGTGATACGGGGGGTCCGGTGGAGACCCAGTACTTC
once | TRBJ1-2 | . | TRBV27 | CASSPDRFARYGYTF | TGTGCCAGCAGTCCCGACAGATTTGCCAGGTATGGCTACACCTTC
. | TRBJ2-3 | . | TRBV9 | CASSVGAGSSTDTQYF | TGTGCCAGCAGCGTAGGGGCGGGAAGCAGCACAGATACGCAGTATTTT
. | TRBJ2-1 | TRBD2 | TRBV29-1 | CSALRSGRSNEQFF | TGCAGCGCTCTTAGGAGCGGGAGGAGCAATGAGCAGTTCTTC
. | TRBJ1-1 | . | TRBV30 | CAWLLRSNTEAFF | TGTGCCTGGCTACTAAGGTCGAACACTGAAGCTTTCTTT
. | TRBJ2-2 | . | TRBV5-1 | CASSLSSSSGELFF | TGCGCCAGCAGCCTATCTAGCTCGAGCGGGGAGCTGTTTTTT
. | TRBJ2-2 | TRBD1 | TRBV5-8 | CASSASGTGWAGELFF | TGTGCCAGCAGCGCATCCGGGACAGGGTGGGCCGGGGAGCTGTTTTTT
. | TRBJ2-1 | TRBD2 | TRBV7-3 | CASSASPGLAGGESYNEQFF | TGTGCCAGCAGCGCCTCGCCGGGACTAGCGGGAGGAGAGTCCTACAATGAGCAGTTCTTC
. | TRBJ1-6 | TRBD1 | TRBV5-1 | CTSSLGQGSSPLHF | TGCACCAGCAGCTTGGGACAGGGTAGTTCACCCCTCCACTTT
. | TRBJ2-3 | . | TRBV12-5 | CASGLGGADTQYF | TGTGCTAGTGGTTTGGGGGGCGCAGATACGCAGTATTTT
. | TRBJ2-7 | . | TRBV6-1 | CASSSYYEQYF | TGTGCCAGCAGTTCCTACTACGAGCAGTACTTC
. | TRBJ2-4 | TRBD1 | TRBV6-1 | CASKRQGAYIQYF | TGTGCCAGCAAGCGACAGGGGGCATACATTCAGTACTTC
. | TRBJ1-2 | TRBD1 | TRBV6-1 | CASSERDRANYGYTF | TGTGCCAGCAGTGAAAGGGACAGGGCTAACTATGGCTACACCTTC
. | TRBJ1-2 | . | TRBV5-1 | CASSLAGGNHGYTF | TGCGCCAGCAGCTTGGCCGGGGGGAACCATGGCTACACCTTC
. | TRBJ1-2 | . | TRBV2 | CASSEVNRQYGYTF | TGTGCCAGCAGTGAGGTAAACAGGCAATATGGCTACACCTTC
. | TRBJ2-7 | TRBD2 | TRBV9 | CASSTSGEPYEQYF | TGTGCCAGCAGCACTAGCGGGGAGCCCTACGAGCAGTACTTC
. | TRBJ2-7 | . | TRBV28 | CASSLPGQTYEQYF | TGTGCCAGCAGTTTACCCGGACAGACCTACGAGCAGTACTTC
. | TRBJ2-3 | . | TRBV2 | CASRVEARYADTQYF | TGTGCCAGCAGGGTCGAGGCCCGGTACGCAGATACGCAGTATTTT
. | TRBJ1-5 | . | TRBV18 | CASSPLGVQPQHF | TGTGCCAGCTCACCACTTGGAGTTCAGCCCCAGCATTTT
. | TRBJ2-3 | TRBD1 | TRBV4-1 | CASSLLMTGGWDTQYF | TGCGCCAGCAGTCTTTTGATGACAGGGGGCTGGGATACGCAGTATTTT
once | TRBJ2-7 | . | TRBV28 | CASSAGSYEQYF | TGTGCCAGCTCGGCGGGGTCCTACGAGCAGTACTTC
. | TRBJ2-1 | . | TRBV4-1 | CASSLRGNEQFF | TGCGCCAGCAGCCTTCGAGGGAATGAGCAGTTCTTC
. | TRBJ1-2 | . | TRBV6-5 | CASSLEGLGYGYTF | TGTGCCAGCAGTCTTGAGGGTTTAGGCTATGGCTACACCTTC
once | TRBJ2-2 | . | TRBV11-2 | CASSLVRGGTGELFF | TGTGCCAGCAGCTTAGTCAGGGGTGGCACCGGGGAGCTGTTTTTT
. | TRBJ2-7 | TRBD2 | TRBV19 | CASSTSRTSGRNEQYF | TGTGCCAGTAGTACTTCCCGGACTAGCGGGAGGAACGAGCAGTACTTC
. | TRBJ1-1 | . | TRBV2 | CASRQGEAFF | TGTGCCAGCAGGCAGGGTGAAGCTTTCTTT
. | TRBJ1-1 | . | TRBV7-8 | CASSARDWSTEAFF | TGTGCCAGCAGCGCCCGGGACTGGAGCACTGAAGCTTTCTTT
once | TRBJ1-3 | TRBD1 | TRBV4-2 | CASSPIDRDSSGNTIYF | TGTGCCAGCAGCCCTATCGACAGGGATAGCTCTGGAAACACCATATATTTT
. | TRBJ2-7 | TRBD1 | TRBV19 | CASSTVDRALDEQYF | TGTGCCAGTAGTACCGTAGACAGGGCCCTTGACGAGCAGTACTTC
. | TRBJ2-7 | . | TRBV5-1 | CASSLAAGNPEQYF | TGCGCCAGCAGCTTGGCGGCAGGGAACCCCGAGCAGTACTTC
. | TRBJ2-7 | . | TRBV6-4 | CASSDLRDRSYEQYF | TGTGCCAGCAGTGACTTGCGGGACAGATCCTACGAGCAGTACTTC
. | TRBJ2-3 | . | TRBV7-3 | CASSLDSFSPDTQYF | TGTGCCAGCAGCTTAGACTCCTTCAGCCCAGATACGCAGTATTTT
. | TRBJ1-1 | . | TRBV27 | CASSIGPMAGGTEAFF | TGTGCCAGCAGTATAGGGCCCATGGCGGGAGGAACTGAAGCTTTCTTT
. | TRBJ2-7 | TRBD1 | TRBV9 | CASSVGQGTQVREQYF | TGTGCCAGCAGCGTAGGACAGGGGACCCAGGTGAGGGAGCAGTACTTC
once | TRBJ1-2 | TRBD1 | TRBV5-4 | CASSLDRGLDGYTF | TGTGCCAGCAGCTTGGACAGGGGTCTAGATGGCTACACCTTC
few | TRBJ2-5 | . | TRBV5-1 | CASSLYGGEETQYF | TGCGCCAGCAGCTTGTACGGCGGGGAAGAGACCCAGTACTTC